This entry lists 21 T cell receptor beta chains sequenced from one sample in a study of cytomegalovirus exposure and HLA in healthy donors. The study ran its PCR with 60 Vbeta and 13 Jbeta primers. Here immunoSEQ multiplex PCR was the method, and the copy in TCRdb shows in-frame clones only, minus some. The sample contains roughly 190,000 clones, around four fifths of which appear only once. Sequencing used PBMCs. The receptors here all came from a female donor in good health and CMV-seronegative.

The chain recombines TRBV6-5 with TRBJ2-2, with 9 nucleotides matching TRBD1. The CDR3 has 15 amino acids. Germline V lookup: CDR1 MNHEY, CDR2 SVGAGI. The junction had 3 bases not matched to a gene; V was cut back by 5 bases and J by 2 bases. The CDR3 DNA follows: TGTGCCAGCAGTCGGACAGGGGCCAACACCGGGGAGCTGTTTTTT. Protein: CASSRTGANTGELFF.

The DNA of the CDR3 is TGTGCCAGCAGCTACCAACGGGGGAGAGAGCAGTACTTC. It translates to CASSYQRGREQYF. The genes are TRBV11-1 and TRBJ2-7, with D possibly being TRBD2 (6 bases). Germline V gene data show CDR1 as SGHAT and CDR2 as FQDESV (reference sequence). V was clipped by 4 bases and J by 7 bases, with 14 bases between them. This CDR3 is built from 13 residues.

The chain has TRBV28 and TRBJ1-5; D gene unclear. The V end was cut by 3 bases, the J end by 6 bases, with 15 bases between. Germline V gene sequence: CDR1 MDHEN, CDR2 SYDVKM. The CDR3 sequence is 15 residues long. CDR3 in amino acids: CASSLRQIGAQPQHF. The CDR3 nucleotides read TGTGCCAGCAGTTTGAGGCAGATAGGAGCTCAGCCCCAGCATTTT.

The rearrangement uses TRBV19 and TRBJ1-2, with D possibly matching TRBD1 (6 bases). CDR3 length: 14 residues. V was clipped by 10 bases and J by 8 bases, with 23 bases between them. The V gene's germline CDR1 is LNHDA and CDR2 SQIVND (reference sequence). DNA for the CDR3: TGTGCCACAATCGCCCAGCACCATAGGGGGGGCTACACCTTC. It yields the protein CATIAQHHRGGYTF.

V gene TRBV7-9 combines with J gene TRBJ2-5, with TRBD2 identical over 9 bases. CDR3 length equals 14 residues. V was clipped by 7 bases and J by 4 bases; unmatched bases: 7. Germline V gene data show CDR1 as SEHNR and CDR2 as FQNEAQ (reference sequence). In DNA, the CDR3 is TGTGCCAGCATGTTGACTAGCGGTCGAGAGACCCAGTACTTC. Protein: CASMLTSGRETQYF. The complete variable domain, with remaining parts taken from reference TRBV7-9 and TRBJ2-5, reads DTGVSQNPRHKITKRGQNVTFRCDPISEHNRLYWYRQTLGQGPEFLTYFQNEAQLEKSRLLSDRFSAERPKGSFSTLEIQRTEQGDSAMYLCASMLTSGRETQYFGPGTRLLVL.

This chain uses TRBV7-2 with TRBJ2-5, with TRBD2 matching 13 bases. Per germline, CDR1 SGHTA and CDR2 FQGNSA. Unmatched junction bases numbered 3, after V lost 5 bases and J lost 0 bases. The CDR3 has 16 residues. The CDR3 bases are TGTGCCAGCAGCGACGGGACTAGCGGGAACCAAGAGACCCAGTACTTC. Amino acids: CASSDGTSGNQETQYF.

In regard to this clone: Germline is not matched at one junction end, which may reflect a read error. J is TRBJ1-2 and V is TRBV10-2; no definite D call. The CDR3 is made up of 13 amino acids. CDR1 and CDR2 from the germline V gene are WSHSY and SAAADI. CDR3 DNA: TGCGCCAGCAGTGACGAGGGTTTGGAAGGCTACATCTTC. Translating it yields CASSDEGLEGYIF.

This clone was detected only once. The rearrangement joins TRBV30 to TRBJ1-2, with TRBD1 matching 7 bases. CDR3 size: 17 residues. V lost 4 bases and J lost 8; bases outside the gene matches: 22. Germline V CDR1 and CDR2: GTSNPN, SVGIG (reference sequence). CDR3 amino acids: CAWTTLTGTAIGGGYTF. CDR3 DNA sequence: TGTGCCTGGACAACCTTAACCGGGACAGCTATCGGAGGGGGCTACACCTTC.

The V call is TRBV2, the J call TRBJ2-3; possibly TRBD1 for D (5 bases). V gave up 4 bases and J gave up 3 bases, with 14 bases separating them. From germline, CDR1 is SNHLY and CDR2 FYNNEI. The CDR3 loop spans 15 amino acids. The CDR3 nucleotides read TGTGCCAGCAGTGTCGGGTTGGGGCTTACAGATACGCAGTATTTT. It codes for CASSVGLGLTDTQYF.

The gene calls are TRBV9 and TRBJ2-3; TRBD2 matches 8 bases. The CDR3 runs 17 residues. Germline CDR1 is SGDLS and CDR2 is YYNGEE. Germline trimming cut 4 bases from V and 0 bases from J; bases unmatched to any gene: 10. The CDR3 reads CASSPNRGGASTDTQYF. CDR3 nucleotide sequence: TGTGCCAGCAGCCCCAATCGGGGGGGGGCTAGCACAGATACGCAGTATTTT. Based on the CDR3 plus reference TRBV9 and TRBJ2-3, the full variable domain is DSGVTQTPKHLITATGQRVTLRCSPRSGDLSVYWYQQSLDQGLQFLIQYYNGEERAKGNILERFSAQQFPDLHSELNLSSLELGDSALYFCASSPNRGGASTDTQYFGPGTRLTVL.

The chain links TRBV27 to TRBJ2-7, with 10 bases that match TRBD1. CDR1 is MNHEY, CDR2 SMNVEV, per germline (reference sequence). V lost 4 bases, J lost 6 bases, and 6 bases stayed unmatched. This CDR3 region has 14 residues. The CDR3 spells CASSSLGTGVEQYF. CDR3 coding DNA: TGTGCCAGCAGTTCCCTAGGGACAGGGGTCGAGCAGTACTTC.

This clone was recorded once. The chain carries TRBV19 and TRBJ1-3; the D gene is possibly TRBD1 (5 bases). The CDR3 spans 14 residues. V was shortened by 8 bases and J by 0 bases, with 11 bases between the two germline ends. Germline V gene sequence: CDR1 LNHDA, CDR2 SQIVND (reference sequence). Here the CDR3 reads CASHFQGSGNTIYF. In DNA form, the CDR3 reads TGTGCCAGTCATTTCCAGGGCTCTGGAAACACCATATATTTT.

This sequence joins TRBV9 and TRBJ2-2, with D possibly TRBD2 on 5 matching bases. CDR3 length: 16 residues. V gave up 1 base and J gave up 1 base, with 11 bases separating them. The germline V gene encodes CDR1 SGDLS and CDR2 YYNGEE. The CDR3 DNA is TGTGCCAGCAGCGTACTAACGGGGAAGAACACCGGGGAGCTGTTTTTT. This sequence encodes CASSVLTGKNTGELFF.

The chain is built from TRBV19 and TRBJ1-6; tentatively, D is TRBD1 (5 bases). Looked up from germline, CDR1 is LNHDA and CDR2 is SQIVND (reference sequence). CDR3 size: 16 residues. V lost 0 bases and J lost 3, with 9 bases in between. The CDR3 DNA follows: TGTGCCAGTAGTATAGATACAGGCGACTATAATTCACCCCTCCACTTT. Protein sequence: CASSIDTGDYNSPLHF.

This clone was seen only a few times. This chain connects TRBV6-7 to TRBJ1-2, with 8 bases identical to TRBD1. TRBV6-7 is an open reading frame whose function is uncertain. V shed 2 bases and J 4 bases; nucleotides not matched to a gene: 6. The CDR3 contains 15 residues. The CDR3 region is CASSYNRGTLYGYTF. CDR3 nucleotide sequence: TGTGCCAGCAGTTACAACAGGGGGACCCTCTATGGCTACACCTTC.

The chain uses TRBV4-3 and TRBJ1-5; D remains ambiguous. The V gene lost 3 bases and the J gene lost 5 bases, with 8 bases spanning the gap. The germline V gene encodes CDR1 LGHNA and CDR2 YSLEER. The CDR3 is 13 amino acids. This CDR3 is CASSQWEDQPQHF. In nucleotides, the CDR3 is TGCGCCAGCAGCCAGTGGGAGGATCAGCCCCAGCATTTT.

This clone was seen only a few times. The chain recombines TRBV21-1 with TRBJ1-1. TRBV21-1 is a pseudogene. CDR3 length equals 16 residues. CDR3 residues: CASSVLPERLNTEAFF. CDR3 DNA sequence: TGTGCCAGCAGCGTTCTCCCCGAACGTCTAAACACTGAAGCTTTCTTT.

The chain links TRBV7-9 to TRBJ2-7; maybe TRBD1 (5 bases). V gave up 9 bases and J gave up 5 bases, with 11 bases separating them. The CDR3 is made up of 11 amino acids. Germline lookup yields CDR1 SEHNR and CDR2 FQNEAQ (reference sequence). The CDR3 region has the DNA TGTGCCAGGGGGCAGGCTAACGAGCAGTACTTC. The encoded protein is CARGQANEQYF.

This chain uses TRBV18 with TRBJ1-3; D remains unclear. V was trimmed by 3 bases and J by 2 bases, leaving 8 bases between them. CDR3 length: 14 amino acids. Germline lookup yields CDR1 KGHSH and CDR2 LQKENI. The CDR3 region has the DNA TGTGCCAGCTCACCTGGAGGTACTGGAAACACCATATATTTT. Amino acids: CASSPGGTGNTIYF.

CDR3 sequence reads: CASSRDSNSPLHF. The CDR3, as DNA: TGTGCCAGCAGCAGGGACAGCAATTCACCCCTCCACTTT. The V gene is TRBV5-4, the J gene TRBJ1-6, with TRBD1 identical over 7 bases. CDR3 size: 13 residues. From germline, CDR1 is SGHNT and CDR2 YYREEE (reference sequence). V lost 4 bases to trimming and J lost 7 bases; unmatched junction nucleotides: 2. Using reference TRBV5-4 and TRBJ1-6 for the parts outside the CDR3, the full variable domain is ETGVTQSPTHLIKTRGQQVTLRCSSQSGHNTVSWYQQALGQGPQFIFQYYREEENGRGNFPPRFSGLQFPNYSSELNVNALELDDSALYLCASSRDSNSPLHFGNGTRLTVT.

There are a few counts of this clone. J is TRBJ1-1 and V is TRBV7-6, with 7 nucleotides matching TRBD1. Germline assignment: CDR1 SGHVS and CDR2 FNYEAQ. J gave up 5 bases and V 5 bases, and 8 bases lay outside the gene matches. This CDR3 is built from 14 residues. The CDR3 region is CASSEGGFGTEAFF. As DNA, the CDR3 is TGTGCCAGCAGCGAAGGGGGCTTTGGAACTGAAGCTTTCTTT.